Described below is a single TCR beta chain sequence and its context. Its antigen is currently unknown. The sample is drawn from a study of siplizumab effects on memory and regulatory T cells. Findings and caveats of the study: Tracing alloreactive clones into unstimulated subsets worked for only a minor fraction of them.

Germline values: CDR1 SGHNT, CDR2 YYREEE (reference sequence). V was pared by 4 bases and J by 0 bases, with 15 bases between. This CDR3 spans 16 amino acids. Here immunoSEQ multiplex PCR was the method, and the copy in TCRdb shows in-frame clones only, minus some. The table has some 100,000 clones, roughly 97% seen once. The receptor's source is a human donor in good health. Specimen: naive CD4+ T cells sorted from blood. This chain joins TRBV5-4 and TRBJ2-3; D call uncertain. As DNA, the CDR3 is TGTGCCAGCAGCCCACCGGCAGCGTACAGCACAGATACGCAGTATTTT. Its protein product is CASSPPAAYSTDTQYF.